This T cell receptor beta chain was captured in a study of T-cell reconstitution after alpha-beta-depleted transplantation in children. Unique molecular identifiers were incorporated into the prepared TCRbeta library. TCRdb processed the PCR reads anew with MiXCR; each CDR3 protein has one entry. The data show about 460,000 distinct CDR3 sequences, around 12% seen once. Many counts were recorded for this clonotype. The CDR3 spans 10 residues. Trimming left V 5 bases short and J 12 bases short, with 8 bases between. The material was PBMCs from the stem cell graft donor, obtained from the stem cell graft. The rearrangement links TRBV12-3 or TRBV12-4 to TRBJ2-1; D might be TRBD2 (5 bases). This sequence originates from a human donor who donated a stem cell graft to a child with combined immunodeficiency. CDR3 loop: CASSSGLQFF. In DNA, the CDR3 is TGTGCCAGCAGTAGCGGACTGCAGTTCTTC.